A single sample gave rise to the 6 T cell receptor beta chains below, sequenced in a study of blood T cell repertoires in COVID-19. Generated by immunoSEQ multiplex PCR, the TCRdb table keeps only in-frame clones and is missing some. Here the sample spans just over 300,000 clones, 90% being singletons. The sequencing sample was made of PBMCs or T cells enriched from blood (not recorded which). The receptor set was obtained from a woman under 30 with acute COVID-19.

As regards this clone: In the same sample, other DNA sequences code for this CDR3. The chain employs TRBV19 and TRBJ2-7, with D perhaps matching TRBD1 (6 bases). V was pared by 5 bases and J by 3 bases, with 8 bases between. The CDR3 sequence is 12 residues long. Looked up from germline, CDR1 is LNHDA and CDR2 is SQIVND (reference sequence). CDR3 loop: CASSLRGYEQYF. For the CDR3, the DNA is TGTGCCAGTAGTCTCAGGGGCTACGAGCAGTACTTC.

The chain combines TRBV7-9 with TRBJ1-1; D remains unclear. Between the trimmed V and J ends, which lost 5 bases and 11 bases, there was a span of 15 bases. Germline V lookup: CDR1 SEHNR, CDR2 FQNEAQ (reference sequence). The length of the CDR3 is 12 residues. CDR3 sequence reads: CASSPWGGGAFF. CDR3 bases: TGTGCCAGCAGCCCCTGGGGAGGAGGGGCTTTCTTT.

V usage is TRBV2 and J usage is TRBJ1-5, with TRBD1 as a possible D gene (5 bases). V lost 11 bases to trimming and J lost 7 bases, with 15 bases between them. Per germline, CDR1 SNHLY and CDR2 FYNNEI. CDR3 length equals 12 residues. The DNA of the CDR3 is TGTGCCTCCAGGGTTGGGGGGCAGCCCCAGCATTTT. This gives the protein CASRVGGQPQHF.

The V gene is TRBV28, the J gene TRBJ1-1; D might be TRBD1 (5 bases). The germline CDR1 and CDR2 sequences are MDHEN and SYDVKM. V was shortened by 5 bases and J by 1 base, with 20 bases between the two germline ends. CDR3 length: 17 amino acids. The DNA for the CDR3 is TGTGCCAGCAGTACCGCGACAGCGACTGGTACGAACACTGAAGCTTTCTTT. Amino acids: CASSTATATGTNTEAFF. The full variable domain, in which reference TRBV28 and TRBJ1-1 provide the parts outside the CDR3, is DVKVTQSSRYLVKRTGEKVFLECVQDMDHENMFWYRQDPGLGLRLIYFSYDVKMKEKGDIPEGYSVSREKKERFSLILESASTNQTSMYLCASSTATATGTNTEAFFGQGTRLTVV.

This clone has a single count. The rearrangement links TRBV5-1 to TRBJ2-7, with D possibly being TRBD1 (6 bases). The CDR3 is 14 amino acids. V was shortened by 4 bases and J by 2 bases, with 13 bases between the two germline ends. The V gene's germline CDR1 is SGHRS and CDR2 YFSETQ. CDR3 sequence (DNA): TGCGCCAGCAGCGAGAGGACAGACACCTACGAGCAGTACTTC. Amino acid sequence: CASSERTDTYEQYF. Full variable domain (outside the CDR3, taken from reference TRBV5-1 and TRBJ2-7): KAGVTQTPRYLIKTRGQQVTLSCSPISGHRSVSWYQQTPGQGLQFLFEYFSETQRNKGNFPGRFSGRQFSNSRSEMNVSTLELGDSALYLCASSERTDTYEQYFGPGTRLTVT.

The chain recombines TRBV18 with TRBJ1-3; weak D call: TRBD1 (5 bases). V was clipped by 3 bases and J by 4 bases, with 16 bases between them. Germline CDR1 and CDR2: KGHSH and LQKENI. There are 16 residues in the CDR3. The DNA for the CDR3 is TGTGCCAGCTCACCTCTGCCAGGGACTGGCGGAAACACCATATATTTT. Amino acid sequence: CASSPLPGTGGNTIYF. The variable domain in full, with the rest retrieved from reference TRBV18 and TRBJ1-3, is NAGVMQNPRHLVRRRGQEARLRCSPMKGHSHVYWYRQLPEEGLKFMVYLQKENIIDESGMPKERFSAEFPKEGPSILRIQQVVRGDSAAYFCASSPLPGTGGNTIYFGEGSWLTVV.